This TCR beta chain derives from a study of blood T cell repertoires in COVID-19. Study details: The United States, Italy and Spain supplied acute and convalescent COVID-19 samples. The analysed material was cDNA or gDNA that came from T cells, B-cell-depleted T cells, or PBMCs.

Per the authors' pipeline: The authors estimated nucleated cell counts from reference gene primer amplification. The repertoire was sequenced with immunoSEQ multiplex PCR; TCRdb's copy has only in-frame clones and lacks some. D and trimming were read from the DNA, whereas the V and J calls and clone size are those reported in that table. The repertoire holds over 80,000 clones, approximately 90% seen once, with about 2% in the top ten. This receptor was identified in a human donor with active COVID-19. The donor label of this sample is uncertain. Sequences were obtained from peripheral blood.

The CDR3 DNA sequence: TGTGCCAGCAGCCGGTACCAAGAGACCCAGTACTTC. It yields the protein CASSRYQETQYF. The rearrangement joins TRBV9 to TRBJ2-5; the D is unclear. This CDR3 is 12 amino acids long. The germline V gene encodes CDR1 SGDLS and CDR2 YYNGEE. The V end lost 4 bases, the J end lost 0 bases, and 4 bases lay between the germline ends.